This TCR beta chain is drawn from a study of radiotherapy plus CTLA-4 blockade in lung cancer. Study results and caveats: With interferon-beta, early dynamics of blood T cell clones were reported to best predict response. Radiotherapy plus ipilimumab was followed by expansion in blood of tumor-derived TCR clones.

As regards this clone: Its antigen is undetermined.

Sequencing used immunoSEQ multiplex PCR; TCRdb keeps in-frame clones, though not all of them. Among 110,000 or so clones listed, more than 65% were seen once. Trimming left V 0 bases short and J 7 bases short, with 9 bases between. This CDR3 spans 13 amino acids. Looked up from germline, CDR1 is LNHDA and CDR2 is SQIVND (reference sequence). The rearrangement links TRBV19 to TRBJ1-1; the D is unclear. The material sequenced was peripheral blood, taken from a patient treated with radiotherapy plus ipilimumab. This receptor was identified in a human donor with non-small cell lung cancer who had a partial response to radiotherapy plus ipilimumab. CDR3 sequence: CASSIDLGGEAFF. The CDR3 region has the DNA TGTGCCAGTAGTATAGACCTCGGAGGTGAAGCTTTCTTT.